Listed below are T cell receptor beta chains from one sample, sequenced in a study of cytomegalovirus exposure and HLA in healthy donors. Some clones are missing from TCRdb's copy, which holds only in-frame ones; the method was immunoSEQ multiplex PCR. Of about 120,000 clones detected, 76% appear once; the ten largest clones hold roughly an eighth. Sequenced sample: PBMCs. Receptor source: a man aged 30 to 39 in good health and CMV-seropositive. The CDR3 runs from the conserved cysteine through the conserved F or W. The order of the fields is clone size, D gene, V gene, J gene, CDR3 protein, CDR3 DNA. D genes are given only for firm matches. Only part of the rows carry a size: once, few, many, or a class if the clone is expanded.

>-|TRBD1|TRBV9|TRBJ1-6
CASSPGQISPLHF
TGTGCCAGCAGCCCGGGACAGATATCACCCCTCCACTTT
>few|TRBD1|TRBV6-1|TRBJ1-2
CASRDRDRAYGYTF
TGTGCCAGCAGGGACCGGGACAGGGCCTATGGCTACACCTTC
>-|TRBD2|TRBV4-3|TRBJ2-1
CASSQRTSGGANEQFF
TGCGCCAGCAGCCAGCGTACTAGCGGGGGGGCCAATGAGCAGTTCTTC
>-|-|TRBV9|TRBJ2-3
CASSDTSTDTQYF
TGTGCCAGCAGCGATACAAGCACAGATACGCAGTATTTT
>-|-|TRBV11-2|TRBJ1-3
CASSYGIYSGNTIYF
TGTGCCAGCAGCTACGGGATCTACTCTGGAAACACCATATATTTT
>-|-|TRBV6-6|TRBJ1-6
CASSTSGSGSPLHF
TGTGCCAGCAGTACTTCAGGTTCCGGATCACCCCTCCACTTT
>-|-|TRBV6-5|TRBJ2-7
CASSEVLGYEQYF
TGTGCCAGCAGTGAAGTACTAGGCTACGAGCAGTACTTC
>-|TRBD1|TRBV25-1|TRBJ2-5
CASSESGDRTEETQYF
TGTGCCAGCAGTGAATCGGGGGACAGGACAGAAGAGACCCAGTACTTC
>-|-|TRBV28|TRBJ1-1
CASSLPTGRAFF
TGTGCCAGCAGTTTACCTACAGGGAGAGCTTTCTTT
>once|TRBD1|TRBV30|TRBJ1-5
CAWSRGLNQPQHF
TGTGCCTGGAGCAGGGGGTTGAATCAGCCCCAGCATTTT
>-|TRBD1|TRBV27|TRBJ1-5
CASSWDRSQPQHF
TGTGCCAGCAGTTGGGACAGGAGTCAGCCCCAGCATTTT
>once|-|TRBV10-1|TRBJ2-3
CASSESNSGDTQYF
TGCGCCAGCAGTGAGTCGAATTCAGGAGATACGCAGTATTTT
>once|TRBD1|TRBV14|TRBJ2-1
CASRPTGVGIGEQFF
TGTGCCAGCAGACCCACAGGGGTAGGGATCGGTGAGCAGTTCTTC
>-|TRBD1|TRBV6-5|TRBJ1-2
CASSYSPDRGGYHF
TGTGCCAGCAGTTACTCGCCGGACAGGGGAGGATACCACTTC
>-|-|TRBV6-1|TRBJ1-1
CASSRRVGTEAFF
TGTGCCAGCAGCCGCAGGGTAGGCACTGAAGCTTTCTTT
>-|-|TRBV4-3|TRBJ1-6
CASSQDRVLSPLHF
TGCGCCAGCAGCCAAGACAGGGTTCTTTCACCCCTCCACTTT
>-|-|TRBV6-1|TRBJ1-1
CASSESGGHPNTEAFF
TGTGCCAGCAGCGAATCGGGCGGACATCCAAACACTGAAGCTTTCTTT
>-|TRBD2|TRBV7-2|TRBJ2-5
CASSLGGGGYETQYF
TGTGCCAGCAGCTTAGGTGGGGGGGGGTATGAGACCCAGTACTTC
>-|-|TRBV7-8|TRBJ2-7
CASSLGQSSYEQYF
TGTGCCAGCAGCTTAGGACAGAGCTCCTACGAGCAGTACTTC
>-|TRBD1|TRBV9|TRBJ1-2
CASSDSRGRVNTF
TGTGCCAGCAGCGACAGCAGGGGGAGAGTCAACACCTTC
>-|TRBD2|TRBV27|TRBJ2-1
CASTRGSSYNEQFF
TGTGCCAGCACTCGCGGGAGCTCCTACAATGAGCAGTTCTTC
>-|-|TRBV30|TRBJ2-6
CAFRHSSGANVLTF
TGTGCCTTCCGACACAGCTCTGGGGCCAACGTCCTGACTTTC
>-|-|TRBV5-8|TRBJ1-4
CASSPGGRGHEKLFF
TGTGCCAGCAGCCCTGGCGGGCGGGGTCATGAAAAACTGTTTTTT